These 30 T cell receptor beta chains were sequenced from one sample in a study of T-cell memory formation after mild COVID-19. TCRdb analysed the 5' RACE reads with MiXCR anew, one entry per CDR3 protein. The data hold some 440,000 distinct CDR3 sequences, with around a quarter observed a single time. Sequenced input: PBMCs or a T cell subset sorted from them (not recorded which). The receptors originated from an adult woman who had mild COVID-19 (a few samples of this study predate the infection). Cell type and time point are not known.

The table lists this clonotype with many counts. This chain joins TRBV2 and TRBJ2-7, with D uncertain. The CDR3 is made up of 13 amino acids. CDR1 is SNHLY and CDR2 is FYNNEI in the germline V gene. V was cut by 3 bases and J by 2 bases, with 8 bases left in between. CDR3 residues: CASSDDRAYEQYF. The CDR3 region has the DNA TGTGCCAGCAGTGACGATAGGGCCTACGAGCAGTACTTC.

CDR3 coding DNA: TGTGCCAGCAGTTATGGCGCGGAGGGGTTCACTGAAGCTTTCTTT. This encodes CASSYGAEGFTEAFF. The chain uses TRBV6-5 and TRBJ1-1; TRBD1 is a possible D gene (5 bases). Looked up from germline, CDR1 is MNHEY and CDR2 is SVGAGI. V lost 3 bases and J lost 4, with 15 bases in between. The CDR3 spans 15 residues.

This clonotype was recorded once. This rearrangement joins TRBV7-8 to TRBJ2-6; perhaps TRBD1 as D (5 bases). Germline CDR1 and CDR2: SGHVS and FQNEAQ. The CDR3 has 15 residues. The V gene lost 1 base and the J gene lost 3 bases, with 7 bases spanning the gap. The chain's CDR3 is CASSLGQLGANVLTF. The CDR3 region has the DNA TGTGCCAGCAGCTTAGGACAGCTTGGGGCCAACGTCCTGACTTTC.

The V call is TRBV4-2, the J call TRBJ2-3, with TRBD2 identical over 14 bases. Losses at the gene ends were 1 base for V and 5 bases for J; bases not matched to a gene: 11. This CDR3 is 19 amino acids long. From germline, CDR1 is LGHNA and CDR2 YNFKEQ. This chain's CDR3 is CASSQAPRTSGRPVDTQYF. CDR3 nucleotide sequence: TGTGCCAGCAGCCAAGCCCCTCGGACTAGCGGGAGGCCGGTAGATACGCAGTATTTT.

The V call is TRBV9, the J call TRBJ2-5; D tentatively fits TRBD1 or TRBD2 (6 bases each). Trimming shortened V by 0 bases and J by 5 bases, and 14 bases separated the two germline ends. There are 15 residues in the CDR3. Germline V CDR1 and CDR2: SGDLS, YYNGEE. In DNA form, the CDR3 reads TGTGCCAGCAGCGTAGAGGGGGGCCTTGAGGAGACCCAGTACTTC. Translated: CASSVEGGLEETQYF. Complete variable domain (other parts from reference TRBV9 and TRBJ2-5): DSGVTQTPKHLITATGQRVTLRCSPRSGDLSVYWYQQSLDQGLQFLIQYYNGEERAKGNILERFSAQQFPDLHSELNLSSLELGDSALYFCASSVEGGLEETQYFGPGTRLLVL.

This clonotype was observed at least ten times. The J gene is TRBJ1-1, the V gene TRBV7-9; possibly TRBD1 for D (5 bases). CDR3 length: 15 amino acids. Trimming stripped 5 bases from V and 0 bases from J, with 13 bases between. Germline assignment: CDR1 SEHNR and CDR2 FQNEAQ (reference sequence). CDR3 sequence reads: CASSPPGRMNTEAFF. The CDR3 bases are TGTGCCAGCAGCCCTCCGGGACGGATGAACACTGAAGCTTTCTTT.

As to this clonotype: The conserved phenylalanine or tryptophan normally closing the CDR3 is absent here, so this likely arose from a read error. The J gene is TRBJ1-2, the V gene TRBV7-9, with unresolved D. Germline V lookup: CDR1 SEHNR, CDR2 FQNEAQ (reference sequence). Trimming stripped 1 base from V and 4 bases from J, with 7 bases between. The CDR3 has 13 residues. In DNA form, the CDR3 reads TGTGCCAGCAGCTTAGAGGTGGGCTATGGCTACACCTTA. This gives the protein CASSLEVGYGYTL.

The chain carries TRBV7-9 and TRBJ1-3; D is ambiguous. The CDR3 consists of 14 residues. Germline V gives CDR1 SEHNR, CDR2 FQNEAQ (reference sequence). Between the trimmed V and J ends, which lost 0 bases and 4 bases, there was a span of 7 bases. This CDR3 is CASSLARFGNTIYF. The DNA of the CDR3 is TGTGCCAGCAGCTTAGCGAGGTTCGGAAACACCATATATTTT.

The rearrangement uses TRBV6-6 and TRBJ1-5, with TRBD1 matching over 8 bases. The CDR3 is made up of 17 amino acids. The germline gives CDR1 MNHNY, CDR2 SVGAGI (reference sequence). J gave up 5 bases and V 4 bases, and 13 bases lay outside the gene matches. The CDR3 spells CASSSTLTGARHQPQHF. CDR3 sequence (DNA): TGTGCCAGCAGTTCCACCTTGACAGGGGCACGACATCAGCCCCAGCATTTT.

The rearrangement links TRBV7-3 to TRBJ2-7; D gene unclear. V gave up 2 bases and J gave up 4 bases, with 15 bases separating them. CDR3 length: 15 residues. Germline lookup yields CDR1 SGHTA and CDR2 FQGTGA. The CDR3 region has the DNA TGTGCCAGCAGCTTAGTCGATACGATAAAATACGAGCAGTACTTC. As protein: CASSLVDTIKYEQYF.

The chain couples TRBV6-2 or TRBV6-3 to TRBJ2-5; D unclear. The germline V and J ends were trimmed by 0 bases and 5 bases, with 7 bases remaining between them. This CDR3 has 13 amino acids. Germline V gene data show CDR1 as MNHEY and CDR2 as SVGEGT. The CDR3 is CASSYSGRETQYF. In DNA form, the CDR3 reads TGTGCCAGCAGTTACTCGGGCAGGGAGACCCAGTACTTC.

This rearrangement joins TRBV7-9 to TRBJ1-2; TRBD1 might be the D (5 bases). Germline-derived CDR1 and CDR2 are SEHNR and FQNEAQ (reference sequence). V lost 2 bases and J lost 13, with 14 bases in between. The CDR3 runs to 12 residues. CDR3 residues: CASSLWDGAITF. DNA of the CDR3: TGTGCCAGCAGCTTATGGGACGGGGCCATCACCTTC.

The J gene is TRBJ2-1, the V gene TRBV27; D possibly corresponds to TRBD1 (5 bases). Looked up from germline, CDR1 is MNHEY and CDR2 is SMNVEV (reference sequence). This CDR3 has 15 amino acids. The V gene lost 6 bases and the J gene lost 0 bases, with 12 bases spanning the gap. The CDR3 DNA is TGTGCCAGCAGACCCAACAGGAACTCCTACAATGAGCAGTTCTTC. It yields the protein CASRPNRNSYNEQFF.

The table lists this clonotype with a few counts. The chain combines TRBV27 with TRBJ2-3; 7 positions agree with TRBD2. J gave up 3 bases and V 3 bases, and 6 bases lay outside the gene matches. From germline, CDR1 is MNHEY and CDR2 SMNVEV (reference sequence). The CDR3 totals 15 residues. The CDR3 is CASSFGGEGTDTQYF. The CDR3 DNA follows: TGTGCCAGCAGTTTTGGTGGGGAGGGGACAGATACGCAGTATTTT.

This clonotype was recorded a few times. The chain links TRBV29-1 to TRBJ2-1; 15 bases line up with TRBD2. There are 16 residues in the CDR3. J gave up 7 bases and V 2 bases, and 6 bases lay outside the gene matches. Germline-derived CDR1 and CDR2 are SQVTM and ANQGSEA. CDR3 amino acids: CSVENFGTSGRNEQFF. The DNA of the CDR3 is TGCAGCGTTGAAAACTTCGGGACTAGCGGGAGGAATGAGCAGTTCTTC.

This clonotype has more than one count but fewer than ten. The chain recombines TRBV12-3 or TRBV12-4 with TRBJ2-4; D is perhaps TRBD2 (7 bases). Trimming shortened V by 3 bases and J by 6 bases, and 18 bases separated the two germline ends. The CDR3 loop spans 16 amino acids. CDR3: CASSLGGGIHGNIQYF. CDR3 in DNA: TGTGCCAGCAGTTTGGGAGGGGGGATTCACGGAAACATTCAGTACTTC.

The rearrangement links TRBV12-3 or TRBV12-4 to TRBJ1-2; unclear D gene. The CDR3 is 13 amino acids. Trimming took 5 bases from V and 8 from J, leaving 15 bases between them. CDR3 in DNA: TGTGCCAGCAGTCCTCCCACCGGAGAGGGCTACACCTTC. As protein: CASSPPTGEGYTF.

This clonotype was observed a few times. The chain combines TRBV5-5 with TRBJ2-5; D unclear. V was pared by 0 bases and J by 6 bases, with 12 bases between. CDR3 size: 14 residues. Germline V CDR1 and CDR2: SGHKS, YYEKEE (reference sequence). CDR3 DNA sequence: TGTGCCAGCAGCTTGGTCCCGGGCCCGAAGACCCAGTACTTC. This gives the protein CASSLVPGPKTQYF. Variable domain in full (rest from reference TRBV5-5 and TRBJ2-5): DAGVTQSPTHLIKTRGQQVTLRCSPISGHKSVSWYQQVLGQGPQFIFQYYEKEERGRGNFPDRFSARQFPNYSSELNVNALLLGDSALYLCASSLVPGPKTQYFGPGTRLLVL.

This clonotype was detected a few times. V gene TRBV5-5 combines with J gene TRBJ2-1, with TRBD2 matching over 10 bases. The V segment lost 0 bases and the J segment 1 base; nucleotides outside the gene matches: 10. The CDR3 sequence is 19 residues long. The germline V gene encodes CDR1 SGHKS and CDR2 YYEKEE (reference sequence). The CDR3 bases are TGTGCCAGCAGCTTGGGGCTAGCGGGAGCCCGTGGATCCTACAATGAGCAGTTCTTC. This codes for CASSLGLAGARGSYNEQFF. Using reference TRBV5-5 and TRBJ2-1 for the parts outside the CDR3, the full variable domain is DAGVTQSPTHLIKTRGQQVTLRCSPISGHKSVSWYQQVLGQGPQFIFQYYEKEERGRGNFPDRFSARQFPNYSSELNVNALLLGDSALYLCASSLGLAGARGSYNEQFFGPGTRLTVL.

This rearrangement joins TRBV14 to TRBJ2-1; 10 bases line up with TRBD2. The CDR3 contains 16 residues. Germline V gene data show CDR1 as SGHDN and CDR2 as FVKESK. The V gene end was trimmed by 3 bases and the J gene end by 2 bases; junction bases not matched to a gene: 4. The DNA for the CDR3 is TGTGCCAGCAGCCAGCGGACTAGCGGCACCTACAATGAGCAGTTCTTC. Protein sequence: CASSQRTSGTYNEQFF.

This chain uses TRBV4-3 with TRBJ2-1; D gene ambiguous. CDR3 size: 13 residues. V lost 4 bases, J lost 5 bases, and 9 bases lay in between. Germline V gene sequence: CDR1 LGHNA, CDR2 YSLEER. The CDR3 nucleotides read TGCGCCAGCAGCCGCTCGGGCAACAATGAGCAGTTCTTC. The encoded protein is CASSRSGNNEQFF.

This clonotype was observed at least ten times. This chain connects TRBV18 to TRBJ2-3; weak D call: TRBD2 (6 bases). This CDR3 is built from 15 residues. Trimming stripped 5 bases from V and 0 bases from J, with 12 bases between. CDR1 is KGHSH, CDR2 LQKENI, per germline. In DNA form, the CDR3 reads TGTGCCAGCTCAACGGACTATTCCAGCACAGATACGCAGTATTTT. Its protein product is CASSTDYSSTDTQYF.

The chain links TRBV7-9 to TRBJ2-7; 7 bases agree with TRBD1. The germline CDR1 and CDR2 sequences are SEHNR and FQNEAQ (reference sequence). V dropped 5 bases and J dropped 7; count of bases not matched to a gene: 8. This CDR3 has 13 amino acids. The CDR3 nucleotides read TGTGCCAGCAGCACAGACAGGGTAAGGGAGCAGTACTTC. Protein product: CASSTDRVREQYF.

This clonotype was counted many times. This chain uses TRBV7-8 with TRBJ2-7, with D possibly matching TRBD1 (6 bases). V lost 6 bases and J lost 4, with 19 bases in between. Germline-derived CDR1 and CDR2 are SGHVS and FQNEAQ. The CDR3 has 15 residues. The CDR3 is CASRSAGVTFYEQYF. CDR3 DNA sequence: TGTGCCAGCAGATCCGCAGGGGTTACTTTTTACGAGCAGTACTTC.

This rearrangement joins TRBV20-1 to TRBJ1-1; 11 bases agree with TRBD1. CDR3 length equals 15 residues. Looked up from germline, CDR1 is DFQATT and CDR2 is SNEGSKA (reference sequence). The trim removed 0 bases at V and 10 bases at J, leaving 10 bases unmatched. The CDR3, as DNA: TGCAGTGCTAGAGAGGGGACAGGGGGTGAGAGAAGAGCTTTCTTT. Residues: CSAREGTGGERRAFF.

This clonotype was seen a few times. This chain joins TRBV4-2 and TRBJ2-3; the D gene is possibly TRBD2 (5 bases). This CDR3 is built from 15 residues. The ends were cut back, 1 base at V and 0 bases at J, with 8 bases in the middle. Germline loops: CDR1 LGHNA, CDR2 YNFKEQ. CDR3 amino acids: CASSQAPGSTDTQYF. CDR3 bases: TGTGCCAGCAGCCAAGCCCCGGGGAGCACAGATACGCAGTATTTT.

The gene calls are TRBV12-3 or TRBV12-4 and TRBJ2-1, with D possibly TRBD1 on 5 matching bases. This CDR3 has 15 amino acids. With 0 bases removed from V and 0 bases from J, the gap between germline ends came to 6 bases. Here the CDR3 reads CASSLAGRSYNEQFF. The CDR3 region has the DNA TGTGCCAGCAGTTTAGCGGGGCGCTCCTACAATGAGCAGTTCTTC.

This clonotype was counted between two and nine times. The genes are TRBV7-9 and TRBJ2-1; the D is unclear. The ends were cut back, 4 bases at V and 0 bases at J, with 10 bases in the middle. This CDR3 contains 15 residues. Germline CDR1 is SEHNR and CDR2 is FQNEAQ (reference sequence). The CDR3 loop is CASSSDQSSYNEQFF. Here the CDR3 DNA reads TGTGCCAGCAGCTCGGACCAAAGCTCCTACAATGAGCAGTTCTTC.

The V gene is TRBV5-4, the J gene TRBJ1-2, with D possibly being TRBD1 (5 bases). V lost 4 bases and J lost 3, with 25 bases in between. Germline CDR1 is SGHNT and CDR2 is YYREEE (reference sequence). This CDR3 is 18 amino acids long. The CDR3 loop reads CASSHAQWGSTADYGYTF. The CDR3 DNA reads as TGTGCCAGCAGCCATGCACAGTGGGGGAGCACGGCCGACTATGGCTACACCTTC.

This clonotype was observed a few times. The V call is TRBV12-3 or TRBV12-4, the J call TRBJ2-1; a weak D match, TRBD2 (6 bases). V was pared by 6 bases and J by 1 base, with 13 bases between. The CDR3 is made up of 15 amino acids. The CDR3 region has the DNA TGTGCCAGCAGCCTGACTAGTTGGTCCTACAATGAGCAGTTCTTC. It yields the protein CASSLTSWSYNEQFF.